This is a list of T cell receptor beta chains from one sample in a study of T cell responses to AZD1222 COVID-19 vaccine. Profiled with immunoSEQ multiplex PCR; TCRdb holds only in-frame clones, not every one. The sample has about 82,000 clones; approximately 90% are singletons. The sample was peripheral blood, taken 28 days after the second AZD1222 dose. The source of these receptors is an adult who received the AZD1222 COVID-19 vaccine. CDR3s include the opening cysteine and the closing phenylalanine or tryptophan. A D gene is named only where the DNA matches it firmly. Expanded clones get a size class; other rows say once, few or many, or leave the size out.

TRBV29-1	TRBJ1-2	.	.	TGCAGCGTTGAGTCCCGTCGGGATTTTTACACCTTC	CSVESRRDFYTF
TRBV7-9	TRBJ2-3	TRBD2	.	TGTGCCAGCAGCCCCGGGACTAGCGTAACAGATACGCAGTATTTT	CASSPGTSVTDTQYF
TRBV28	TRBJ1-5	TRBD1	once	TGTGCCAGCAGTTTACTTAGGATCCGGGACAGGGGGCGCGGAAGTCAGCCCCAGCATTTT	CASSLLRIRDRGRGSQPQHF
TRBV14	TRBJ1-1	.	.	TGTGCCAGCAGCCAAGGGGGGCAGGGGAGGAGTGAAGCTTTCTTT	CASSQGGQGRSEAFF
TRBV9	TRBJ2-3	.	.	TGTGCCAGCAGCCCAAGGGGGGGGACCTCCACTGAGCAGTATTTT	CASSPRGGTSTEQYF
TRBV18	TRBJ1-2	.	.	TGTGCCAGCTCACCACCTGAGCGGTACTATGGCTACACCTTC	CASSPPERYYGYTF
TRBV7-2	TRBJ1-3	.	.	TGTGCCAGCAGCTTTGTGGGGACTGGAAACACCATATATTTT	CASSFVGTGNTIYF
TRBV15	TRBJ1-5	TRBD1	.	TGTGCCACCAGCAGACGAGAGACAGGGATCGGGGCCCAGCATTTT	CATSRRETGIGAQHF
TRBV27	TRBJ2-1	.	.	TGTGCCAGCAGGGAGGGGACCTACAATGAGCAGTTCTTC	CASREGTYNEQFF
TRBV7-8	TRBJ1-4	.	.	TGTGCCAGCAGCTTACAGGCAGTAGCTAATGAAAAACTGTTTTTT	CASSLQAVANEKLFF
TRBV7-9	TRBJ1-6	TRBD1	.	TGTGCCAGCAGCCTAGGACAGGGATTCTTTAATTCACCCCTCCACTTT	CASSLGQGFFNSPLHF
TRBV3-1/TRBV3-2	TRBJ1-4	TRBD1	.	TGTGCCAGCAGTGACGGGACAGTAAATGAAAAACTGTTTTTT	CASSDGTVNEKLFF
TRBV3-1/TRBV3-2	TRBJ1-2	.	.	TGTGCCAGCAGCCAGGCCGCGACAGGCTACTATGGCTACACCTTC	CASSQAATGYYGYTF
TRBV7-9	TRBJ2-7	.	.	TGTGCCAGCAGCTCAGAGGCAGGGCCTCCCTATGGGCAGTACTTC	CASSSEAGPPYGQYF